The next 17 T cell receptor beta chains were all read from a single sample in a study of long-term antiretroviral therapy in people with HIV. It was version v3.0 of the immunoSEQ assay that was run at survey level. TCRdb's table, derived via immunoSEQ multiplex PCR, lists solely in-frame clones and lacks some. The table includes 17,000 or so clones, about 78% detected once. The sample consisted of unsorted PBMCs, taken approximately 3.4 years after starting antiretroviral therapy. The receptors here all came from a woman in her forties with HIV.

V and J are TRBV19 and TRBJ1-1, with no clear D. The CDR3 extends over 15 amino acids. V lost 5 bases and J lost 5, with 18 bases in between. Germline V gene sequence: CDR1 LNHDA, CDR2 SQIVND (reference sequence). The CDR3 protein is CASSPQNTGRTEAFF. In DNA, the CDR3 is TGTGCCAGTAGTCCACAAAACACGGGGAGGACTGAAGCTTTCTTT.

The J gene is TRBJ1-2, the V gene TRBV12-5; D remains unclear. V lost 7 bases, J lost 3 bases, and 9 bases lay in between. The germline CDR1 and CDR2 sequences are LGHNT and FRNRAP. The CDR3 extends over 12 amino acids. The chain's CDR3 is CASARVDYGYTF. The CDR3, as DNA: TGTGCTAGTGCCCGGGTAGACTATGGCTACACCTTC. The full variable domain, completed using reference TRBV12-5 and TRBJ1-2, is DARVTQTPRHKVTEMGQEVTMRCQPILGHNTVFWYRQTMMQGLELLAYFRNRAPLDDSGMPKDRFSAEMPDATLATLKIQPSEPRDSAVYFCASARVDYGYTFGSGTRLTVV.

The rearrangement joins TRBV5-1 to TRBJ1-6; 7 nucleotides match TRBD1. CDR1 and CDR2 from the germline V gene are SGHRS and YFSETQ. With V trimmed by 4 bases and J by 3 bases, 7 bases remained unmatched. The CDR3 contains 16 residues. CDR3 in amino acids: CASSQPGQHYNSPLHF. In DNA, the CDR3 is TGCGCCAGCAGCCAACCGGGACAGCACTATAATTCACCCCTCCACTTT.

This clone was recorded once. The rearrangement uses TRBV30 and TRBJ2-2, with 7 bases that match TRBD1. Germline V gene lookup returns CDR1 GTSNPN and CDR2 SVGIG (reference sequence). The length of the CDR3 is 14 residues. The V segment lost 2 bases and the J segment 6 bases; nucleotides outside the gene matches: 6. The CDR3 DNA reads as TGTGCCTGGAGTACAGGGGCCAACTCCGGGGAGCTGTTTTTT. Residues: CAWSTGANSGELFF.

This chain joins TRBV2 and TRBJ1-2, with D perhaps TRBD1 (6 bases). V was clipped by 7 bases and J by 4 bases, with 13 bases between them. The CDR3 runs to 13 residues. Germline V gene data show CDR1 as SNHLY and CDR2 as FYNNEI. The CDR3 loop reads CASTHGGAYGYTF. The CDR3 region has the DNA TGTGCCAGCACCCACGGGGGGGCCTATGGCTACACCTTC. The full variable domain, its missing parts supplied by reference TRBV2 and TRBJ1-2, is EPEVTQTPSHQVTQMGQEVILRCVPISNHLYFYWYRQILGQKVEFLVSFYNNEISEKSEIFDDQFSVERPDGSNFTLKIRSTKLEDSAMYFCASTHGGAYGYTFGSGTRLTVV.

The V and J genes are TRBV5-1 and TRBJ2-7, with D perhaps matching TRBD1 (6 bases). CDR3 length: 14 residues. Per germline, CDR1 SGHRS and CDR2 YFSETQ. V lost 5 bases to trimming and J lost 3 bases, with 15 bases between them. CDR3 nucleotides: TGCGCCAGCAGGGATCCTGGGGGCGGCTACGAGCAGTACTTC. Translating gives CASRDPGGGYEQYF. Using reference TRBV5-1 and TRBJ2-7 for the parts outside the CDR3, the full variable domain is KAGVTQTPRYLIKTRGQQVTLSCSPISGHRSVSWYQQTPGQGLQFLFEYFSETQRNKGNFPGRFSGRQFSNSRSEMNVSTLELGDSALYLCASRDPGGGYEQYFGPGTRLTVT.

The chain recombines TRBV7-9 with TRBJ2-3; 9 bases line up with TRBD1. This CDR3 is built from 14 residues. Germline trimming cut 5 bases from V and 2 bases from J; bases unmatched to any gene: 2. Germline V gives CDR1 SEHNR, CDR2 FQNEAQ (reference sequence). The chain's CDR3 is CASSRTGVTDTQYF. The CDR3, as DNA: TGTGCCAGCAGCAGGACAGGGGTCACAGATACGCAGTATTTT.

V usage is TRBV7-2 and J usage is TRBJ1-1; D gene unclear. Germline lookup yields CDR1 SGHTA and CDR2 FQGNSA. The V end was cut by 5 bases, the J end by 1 base, with 11 bases between. There are 14 residues in the CDR3. This chain's CDR3 is CASSPRPSNTEAFF. CDR3 DNA sequence: TGTGCCAGCAGCCCGCGGCCCTCGAACACTGAAGCTTTCTTT.

A single count supports this clone. A junction end diverges from the germline sequence, so it may reflect a read error. The rearrangement uses TRBV4-3 and TRBJ1-1, with 10 bases lining up with TRBD1. There are 14 residues in the CDR3. Germline V gene data show CDR1 as LGHNA and CDR2 as YSLEER. CDR3 nucleotides: TGCGCCAGCAGCCAGGACAGGGGGAACGCTGAAGCTTTCTTT. This sequence encodes CASSQDRGNAEAFF.

This chain links TRBV18 with TRBJ1-2; D is perhaps TRBD1 (5 bases). Germline lookup yields CDR1 KGHSH and CDR2 LQKENI. V gave up 5 bases and J gave up 2 bases, with 12 bases separating them. CDR3 length: 14 residues. The CDR3 DNA is TGTGCCAGCTCATTCAAGGGGCAGAACTATGGCTACACCTTC. Its translation: CASSFKGQNYGYTF.

The CDR3 DNA sequence: TGTGCCAGCAGCTTAGCGGGGACAGGGGGCATGCACAATGAGCAGTTCTTC. This translates into CASSLAGTGGMHNEQFF. The V gene is TRBV7-9, the J gene TRBJ2-1; 12 nucleotides match TRBD1. The V gene's germline CDR1 is SEHNR and CDR2 FQNEAQ (reference sequence). This CDR3 has 17 residues. The J segment lost 5 bases and the V segment lost 0 bases, leaving 5 bases of the junction unmatched.

This clone was counted only a few times. The chain couples TRBV30 to TRBJ2-5; TRBD1 might be the D (5 bases). CDR1 is GTSNPN and CDR2 is SVGIG in the germline V gene (reference sequence). The CDR3 length is 13 residues. V gave up 2 bases and J gave up 5 bases, with 12 bases separating them. In DNA form, the CDR3 reads TGTGCCTGGAGTAAAGGGGCGCGGGAGACCCAGTACTTC. Translating it yields CAWSKGARETQYF.

The chain employs TRBV30 and TRBJ2-1; possible D gene TRBD2, 5 bases. The CDR3 has 15 amino acids. CDR1 is GTSNPN and CDR2 is SVGIG in the germline V gene (reference sequence). Trimming cost V 4 bases and J 5 bases, with 18 bases left between them. The CDR3 DNA sequence: TGTGCCTGGACCCGGCCGCGGGCAGGAAACAATGAGCAGTTCTTC. This sequence encodes CAWTRPRAGNNEQFF. Using reference TRBV30 and TRBJ2-1 for the parts outside the CDR3, the full variable domain is SQTIHQWPATLVQPVGSPLSLECTVEGTSNPNLYWYRQAAGRGLQLLFYSVGIGQISSEVPQNLSASRPQDRQFILSSKKLLLSDSGFYLCAWTRPRAGNNEQFFGPGTRLTVL.

The gene calls are TRBV6-5 and TRBJ1-5; 8 bases align to TRBD1. CDR1 and CDR2 (germline): MNHEY, SVGAGI. The length of the CDR3 is 15 residues. V shed 0 bases and J 5 bases; nucleotides not matched to a gene: 3. In DNA form, the CDR3 reads TGTGCCAGCAGTTACTCGACGACAGGGGATCAGCCCCAGCATTTT. Amino acids: CASSYSTTGDQPQHF.

The sample holds one count of this clone. The chain recombines TRBV7-2 with TRBJ1-5; D is uncertain. V was trimmed by 1 base and J by 10 bases, leaving 11 bases between them. Germline loops: CDR1 SGHTA, CDR2 FQGNSA. CDR3 size: 13 residues. CDR3 amino acids: CASSLGGESPQHF. The CDR3, as DNA: TGTGCCAGCAGCTTAGGTGGGGAGAGTCCCCAGCATTTT.

This chain joins TRBV7-2 and TRBJ1-2; possibly TRBD1 for D (6 bases). V was trimmed by 1 base and J by 6 bases, leaving 21 bases between them. The germline V gene encodes CDR1 SGHTA and CDR2 FQGNSA. The CDR3 has 17 residues. For the CDR3, the DNA is TGTGCCAGCAGCTTAGATCAGGGGCAGGGACGATGGAATGGCTACACCTTC. It yields the protein CASSLDQGQGRWNGYTF.

The V gene is TRBV6-1, the J gene TRBJ1-4; a weak D match, TRBD1 (6 bases). CDR1 is MNHNS and CDR2 is SASEGT in the germline V gene. The V end was cut by 8 bases, the J end by 8 bases, with 12 bases between. There are 12 residues in the CDR3. The CDR3 protein is CASEAQGEKLFF. CDR3 coding DNA: TGTGCCAGCGAGGCCCAGGGGGAAAAACTGTTTTTT.